The sequence of this T cell receptor (beta chain) was determined in a study of T cell responses to AZD1222 COVID-19 vaccine. Study-level results: AZD1222 recipients seropositive at baseline numbered only six. Across spike, vaccine-associated CD4 TCRs were found, dominant at 160-218 and 743-854. Once two AZD1222 doses were given, Spike-specific TCR breadth and depth went up.

TCRdb's copy holds only in-frame clones and misses some; the assay was immunoSEQ multiplex PCR. The profile covers some 90,000 clones, with 85% to 90% appearing a single time and around 5% taken by the ten largest. CDR3 length equals 13 residues. V was trimmed by 3 bases and J by 4 bases, leaving 9 bases between them. Germline V gene sequence: CDR1 SGHAT, CDR2 FQNNGV. Worth noting for this clone: The antigen is unknown.

The V gene is TRBV11-2, the J gene TRBJ1-2; D unclear. The sequence came from an adult who received the AZD1222 COVID-19 vaccine. The sample in question was peripheral blood, obtained 28 days after the second AZD1222 dose. The CDR3 protein is CASSFGEGYGYTF. The CDR3 DNA sequence: TGTGCCAGCAGCTTTGGGGAGGGCTATGGCTACACCTTC.